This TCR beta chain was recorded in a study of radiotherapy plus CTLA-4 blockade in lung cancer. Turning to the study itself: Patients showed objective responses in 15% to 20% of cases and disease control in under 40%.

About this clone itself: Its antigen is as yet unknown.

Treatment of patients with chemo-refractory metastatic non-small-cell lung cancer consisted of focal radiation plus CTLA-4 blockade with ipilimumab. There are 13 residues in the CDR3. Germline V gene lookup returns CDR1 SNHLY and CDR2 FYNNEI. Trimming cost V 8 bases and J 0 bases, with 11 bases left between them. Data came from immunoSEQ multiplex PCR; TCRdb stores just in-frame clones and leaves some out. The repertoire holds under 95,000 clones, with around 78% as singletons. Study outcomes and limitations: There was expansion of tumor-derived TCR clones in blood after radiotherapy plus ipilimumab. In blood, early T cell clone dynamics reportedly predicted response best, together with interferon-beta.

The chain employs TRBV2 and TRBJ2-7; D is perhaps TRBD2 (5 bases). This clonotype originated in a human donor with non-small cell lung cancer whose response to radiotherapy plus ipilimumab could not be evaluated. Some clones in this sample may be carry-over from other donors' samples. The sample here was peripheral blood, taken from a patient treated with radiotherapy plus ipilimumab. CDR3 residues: CASGAVSSYEQYF. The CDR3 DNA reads TGTGCCAGCGGAGCGGTGAGCTCCTACGAGCAGTACTTC.